In its sample, the clone carrying this TCR beta chain was seen a few times. Its antigen is not known. This entry is derived from a study of T cell repertoires in cytomegalovirus infection. Study-level information: Public TCR beta signatures were indicative of both CMV infection and a matching HLA type.

The study's findings and limits: HLA-C-restricted TCR beta clonotypes specific for CMV led the ex vivo response.

CDR3 length equals 13 residues. V dropped 0 bases and J dropped 7 bases, with 9 bases sitting between them. Germline V gene sequence: CDR1 MNHNS, CDR2 SASEGT. MiXCR was run by TCRdb on the reads, yielding one entry per CDR3 protein. The sample gives around 180,000 distinct CDR3 sequences, roughly 20% of which show up once; about 3% is in the top ten. The receptor was isolated from a human donor in good health (CMV status not recorded). Some clones in this sample may be carry-over from other donors' samples. This sequence joins TRBV6-1 and TRBJ1-2; unclear D gene. Input material: PBMCs. In DNA, the CDR3 is TGTGCCAGCAGTGAAGCGTTCGGGGTTGGCTACACCTTC. This encodes CASSEAFGVGYTF.